Below, 28 T cell receptor beta chains from the same sample are listed, as sequenced in a study of beta chain features in type 1 diabetes. Expressed TCRB transcripts were sequenced because the isolated RNA had all been reverse transcribed beforehand. Clones were sequenced by immunoSEQ multiplex PCR, and TCRdb holds only the in-frame ones, with some missing. The sample lists hundreds of thousands of clones, 10% to 12% occurring once. The source material was naive CD4+ T cells from blood. These receptors were obtained from a woman aged 18-35 years in good health.

The sample holds one count of this clone. The CDR3 DNA sequence: TGTGCCAGCAGCCTAACCCACGCGAACACTGAAGCTTTCTTT. Amino acids: CASSLTHANTEAFF. The chain uses TRBV7-2 and TRBJ1-1; D gene ambiguous. V was shortened by 5 bases and J by 1 base, with 11 bases between the two germline ends. Germline lookup yields CDR1 SGHTA and CDR2 FQGNSA. CDR3 length equals 14 residues.

The chain has TRBV10-3 and TRBJ2-1, with TRBD1 identical over 9 bases. Germline values: CDR1 ENHRY, CDR2 SYGVKD. The CDR3 is 14 amino acids. Losses at the gene ends were 2 bases for V and 5 bases for J; bases not matched to a gene: 1. CDR3 in amino acids: CAISEGQGNNEQFF. The CDR3 nucleotides read TGTGCCATCAGTGAGGGACAGGGGAACAATGAGCAGTTCTTC.

The chain carries TRBV19 and TRBJ2-3; unclear D gene. The CDR3 has 12 residues. V lost 6 bases and J lost 6, with 10 bases in between. Germline CDR1 is LNHDA and CDR2 is SQIVND (reference sequence). The CDR3 here is CASSRPLDTQYF. In DNA, the CDR3 is TGTGCCAGTAGCCGCCCGTTGGATACGCAGTATTTT.

The rearrangement joins TRBV28 to TRBJ2-5; TRBD1 agrees at 8 bases. J lost 4 bases, V lost 2 bases, and 9 bases had no gene match. This CDR3 spans 16 amino acids. Germline V gene sequence: CDR1 MDHEN, CDR2 SYDVKM. The CDR3 bases are TGTGCCAGCAGTTTACCCGGACAGGGCGGAGGAGAGACCCAGTACTTC. Amino acid sequence: CASSLPGQGGGETQYF. The variable domain in full, completed from reference TRBV28 and TRBJ2-5, reads DVKVTQSSRYLVKRTGEKVFLECVQDMDHENMFWYRQDPGLGLRLIYFSYDVKMKEKGDIPEGYSVSREKKERFSLILESASTNQTSMYLCASSLPGQGGGETQYFGPGTRLLVL.

This chain links TRBV25-1 with TRBJ1-5; D not certain. Germline V gene lookup returns CDR1 MGHDK and CDR2 SYGVNS. With 2 bases removed from V and 0 bases from J, the gap between germline ends came to 5 bases. The CDR3 consists of 14 residues. The CDR3 region has the DNA TGTGCCAGCAGTGAAGATAGTAGCAATCAGCCCCAGCATTTT. It codes for CASSEDSSNQPQHF.

This clone was counted only a few times. J is TRBJ2-1 and V is TRBV30; 9 bases are a match to TRBD2. The CDR3 covers 16 residues. Germline CDR1 GTSNPN, CDR2 SVGIG (reference sequence). V dropped 1 base and J dropped 0; count of bases not matched to a gene: 4. The CDR3 DNA reads TGTGCCTGGAGTGGAGATAGCGGGGGCTCCTACAATGAGCAGTTCTTC. This translates into CAWSGDSGGSYNEQFF.

This clone was picked up one time. The chain is built from TRBV28 and TRBJ2-5; TRBD2 agrees at 8 bases. The CDR3 extends over 16 amino acids. Germline V gene sequence: CDR1 MDHEN, CDR2 SYDVKM. Trimming removed 3 bases from V and 5 bases from J; junction bases left unmatched: 11. CDR3: CASSFRTSSSRETQYF. The CDR3 region has the DNA TGTGCCAGCAGTTTTAGGACTAGCTCGTCTCGGGAGACCCAGTACTTC.

V is TRBV4-2 and J is TRBJ2-5, with unresolved D. The CDR3 runs 14 residues. Germline V gives CDR1 LGHNA, CDR2 YNFKEQ. The V end lost 0 bases, the J end lost 3 bases, and 8 bases lay between the germline ends. The CDR3 region is CASSQDFGKETQYF. Written as DNA, the CDR3 is TGTGCCAGCAGCCAAGATTTTGGCAAAGAGACCCAGTACTTC.

This chain links TRBV7-2 with TRBJ2-3; unclear D gene. CDR1 and CDR2 from the germline V gene are SGHTA and FQGNSA. The V end was cut by 5 bases, the J end by 2 bases, with 11 bases between. CDR3 length: 14 amino acids. CDR3 coding DNA: TGTGCCAGCAGCCCGACGCATTTCACAGATACGCAGTATTTT. Protein product: CASSPTHFTDTQYF.

The chain is built from TRBV11-2 and TRBJ1-1; possibly TRBD1 for D (5 bases). Germline V lookup: CDR1 SGHAT, CDR2 FQNNGV. The CDR3 length is 13 residues. V gave up 6 bases and J gave up 10 bases, with 18 bases separating them. CDR3 in amino acids: CASSSVRGIGAFF. Written as DNA, the CDR3 is TGTGCCAGCAGTAGCGTAAGGGGAATAGGAGCTTTCTTT.

The rearrangement joins TRBV7-2 to TRBJ1-6; D possibly corresponds to TRBD1 (5 bases). This CDR3 comprises 13 residues. CDR1 and CDR2 from the germline V gene are SGHTA and FQGNSA. V was trimmed by 0 bases and J by 11 bases, leaving 8 bases between them. CDR3 residues: CASSLAGDAPLHF. The CDR3 DNA follows: TGTGCCAGCAGCTTAGCTGGGGACGCACCCCTCCACTTT.

The sample holds a few counts of this clone. The chain recombines TRBV9 with TRBJ2-3; tentative D call: TRBD2 (5 bases). The CDR3 loop spans 14 amino acids. V was trimmed by 4 bases and J by 1 base, leaving 10 bases between them. In germline, CDR1 is SGDLS, CDR2 YYNGEE. The CDR3 protein is CASSLRTGTDTQYF. In nucleotides, the CDR3 is TGTGCCAGCAGCCTCCGGACTGGCACAGATACGCAGTATTTT.

The chain has TRBV19 and TRBJ2-1, with 10 bases that match TRBD2. In germline, CDR1 is LNHDA, CDR2 SQIVND (reference sequence). The CDR3 is made up of 15 amino acids. J was trimmed by 5 bases and V by 9 bases; bases with no gene match: 10. The CDR3 DNA follows: TGTGCCAGCACGAAAGCGGGAGGGTACAACAATGAGCAGTTCTTC. It translates to CASTKAGGYNNEQFF.

This clone was detected only a few times. The chain is built from TRBV28 and TRBJ1-5; D not resolved. Trimming removed 2 bases from V and 6 bases from J, with 5 bases in between. This CDR3 spans 12 amino acids. Germline V lookup: CDR1 MDHEN, CDR2 SYDVKM. CDR3 DNA: TGTGCCAGCAGTTTACTGGGTCAGCCCCAGCATTTT. This encodes CASSLLGQPQHF. The full variable domain, completed using reference TRBV28 and TRBJ1-5, is DVKVTQSSRYLVKRTGEKVFLECVQDMDHENMFWYRQDPGLGLRLIYFSYDVKMKEKGDIPEGYSVSREKKERFSLILESASTNQTSMYLCASSLLGQPQHFGDGTRLSIL.

The V and J genes are TRBV6-4 and TRBJ2-7, with 9 positions matching TRBD1. Germline V lookup: CDR1 MRHNA, CDR2 SNTAGT. This CDR3 is built from 15 residues. Germline trimming cut 8 bases from V and 5 bases from J; bases unmatched to any gene: 13. CDR3 sequence (DNA): TGTGCCAGCTTAATGTCGGGACAGGGCCACCACGAGCAGTACGTC. Translated: CASLMSGQGHHEQYV.

CDR3 loop: CASSPRGSKAYEQYF. In nucleotides, the CDR3 is TGTGCCAGCTCACCCAGAGGGTCGAAGGCCTACGAGCAGTACTTC. This chain uses TRBV18 with TRBJ2-7; possible D gene TRBD2, 5 bases. The V end was cut by 3 bases, the J end by 2 bases, with 14 bases between. The CDR3 sequence is 15 residues long. Germline CDR1 and CDR2: KGHSH and LQKENI.

This sequence joins TRBV7-9 and TRBJ1-1, with D perhaps matching TRBD1 (6 bases). The CDR3 is 16 residues long. V was pared by 5 bases and J by 0 bases, with 16 bases between. Per germline, CDR1 SEHNR and CDR2 FQNEAQ (reference sequence). Here the CDR3 DNA reads TGTGCCAGCAGCACCCCCCAGGGGTGGATGAACACTGAAGCTTTCTTT. Its translation: CASSTPQGWMNTEAFF.

There are a few counts of this clone. V and J are TRBV5-4 and TRBJ2-5, with TRBD2 matching over 9 bases. V gave up 0 bases and J gave up 2 bases; unmatched junction bases: 2. Looked up from germline, CDR1 is SGHNT and CDR2 is YYREEE (reference sequence). This CDR3 contains 15 residues. The CDR3 DNA follows: TGTGCCAGCAGCTTGGTGGCGGGGGGGCAAGAGACCCAGTACTTC. Translation: CASSLVAGGQETQYF.

The J gene is TRBJ2-3, the V gene TRBV29-1, with D possibly matching TRBD2 (5 bases). Trimming removed 5 bases from V and 5 bases from J, with 14 bases in between. Germline CDR1 SQVTM, CDR2 ANQGSEA. CDR3 length: 13 amino acids. CDR3: CSVLRRAGDTQYF. The DNA of the CDR3 is TGCAGCGTTCTGAGGCGGGCGGGAGATACGCAGTATTTT.

This clone was detected only a few times. This CDR3 reads CASSTQAGSSYEQYF. As DNA, the CDR3 is TGTGCCAGTAGTACCCAAGCGGGAAGCTCCTACGAGCAGTACTTC. This rearrangement joins TRBV19 to TRBJ2-7; 7 bases agree with TRBD2. Per germline, CDR1 LNHDA and CDR2 SQIVND (reference sequence). The junction had 6 bases not matched to a gene; V was cut back by 4 bases and J by 0 bases. The CDR3 consists of 15 residues.

The chain employs TRBV9 and TRBJ2-5; possible D gene TRBD2, 5 bases. The CDR3 spans 14 residues. Germline V CDR1 and CDR2: SGDLS, YYNGEE. V gave up 2 bases and J gave up 2 bases, with 10 bases separating them. This CDR3 reads CASSVSSGQETQYF. Here the CDR3 DNA reads TGTGCCAGCAGCGTCAGCTCGGGGCAAGAGACCCAGTACTTC.

This clone was found a few times. This chain joins TRBV27 and TRBJ2-1; TRBD2 aligns across 10 bases. J gave up 6 bases and V 5 bases, and 4 bases lay outside the gene matches. Germline V gene sequence: CDR1 MNHEY, CDR2 SMNVEV (reference sequence). This CDR3 is 14 amino acids long. This chain's CDR3 is CASSRGTSVNEQFF. The CDR3 DNA reads TGTGCCAGCAGTAGAGGGACTAGCGTCAATGAGCAGTTCTTC.

This clone was seen more than once but under ten times. The chain couples TRBV7-2 to TRBJ2-1; D remains unclear. The V end lost 5 bases, the J end lost 8 bases, and 7 bases lay between the germline ends. The CDR3 sequence is 11 residues long. The V gene's germline CDR1 is SGHTA and CDR2 FQGNSA. The CDR3 nucleotides are TGTGCCAGCAGCGGAAGGTATGAGCAGTTCTTC. Translating it yields CASSGRYEQFF.

The chain combines TRBV7-3 with TRBJ2-1, with 14 bases aligning to TRBD2. The CDR3 consists of 16 residues. V lost 2 bases to trimming and J lost 9 bases; unmatched junction nucleotides: 6. CDR1 is SGHTA, CDR2 FQGTGA, per germline. As DNA, the CDR3 is TGTGCCAGCAGCTTACAGGGGACTAGCGGGAGTGGTGAGCAGTTCTTC. This gives the protein CASSLQGTSGSGEQFF.

This clone was seen only a few times. CDR3 coding DNA: TGTGCCAGCAGCTTCGAAGCAGGGACCGGCTACAATGAGCAGTTCTTC. The encoded protein is CASSFEAGTGYNEQFF. V usage is TRBV7-9 and J usage is TRBJ2-1; D is possibly TRBD1 or TRBD2 (5 bases each). V lost 3 bases and J lost 3, with 15 bases in between. This CDR3 comprises 16 residues. The germline V gene encodes CDR1 SEHNR and CDR2 FQNEAQ (reference sequence).

This clone was observed a few times. The V call is TRBV5-4, the J call TRBJ2-3; D unclear. Trimming removed 0 bases from V and 2 bases from J, with 4 bases in between. CDR3 size: 13 residues. The germline V gene encodes CDR1 SGHNT and CDR2 YYREEE (reference sequence). The CDR3 reads CASSLVATDTQYF. The CDR3 coding sequence is TGTGCCAGCAGCTTGGTGGCCACAGATACGCAGTATTTT.

Regarding this clone: This same CDR3 is encoded by further DNA sequences in the sample. The rearrangement uses TRBV18 and TRBJ2-5, with D uncertain. Germline CDR1 is KGHSH and CDR2 is LQKENI. This CDR3 is 12 amino acids long. The ends were cut back, 5 bases at V and 0 bases at J, with 4 bases in the middle. The CDR3 DNA reads as TGTGCCAGCTCAACATACCAAGAGACCCAGTACTTC. This encodes CASSTYQETQYF.

This clone was counted a few times. V is TRBV5-1 and J is TRBJ2-7; unclear D gene. Trimming stripped 6 bases from V and 2 bases from J, with 15 bases between. From germline, CDR1 is SGHRS and CDR2 YFSETQ. The CDR3 contains 14 residues. In DNA form, the CDR3 reads TGCGCCAGCAAACGTCAGGCCCGAACCTACGAGCAGTACTTC. This gives the protein CASKRQARTYEQYF.